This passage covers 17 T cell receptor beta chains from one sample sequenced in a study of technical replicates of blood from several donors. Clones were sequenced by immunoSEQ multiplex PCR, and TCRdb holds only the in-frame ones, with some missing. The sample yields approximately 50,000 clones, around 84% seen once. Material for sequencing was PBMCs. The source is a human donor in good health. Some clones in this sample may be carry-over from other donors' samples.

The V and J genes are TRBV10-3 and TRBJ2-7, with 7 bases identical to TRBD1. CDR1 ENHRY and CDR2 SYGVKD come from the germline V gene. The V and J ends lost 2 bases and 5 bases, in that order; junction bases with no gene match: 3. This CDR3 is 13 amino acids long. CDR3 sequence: CAISEGTVDEQYF. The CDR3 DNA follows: TGTGCCATCAGTGAGGGGACAGTAGACGAGCAGTACTTC.

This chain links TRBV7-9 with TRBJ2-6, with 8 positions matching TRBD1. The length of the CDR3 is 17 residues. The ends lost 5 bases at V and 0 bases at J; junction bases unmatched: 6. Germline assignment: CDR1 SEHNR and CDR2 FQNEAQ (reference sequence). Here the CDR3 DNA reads TGTGCCAGCAGCCCACGACAGGGGAACTCTGGGGCCAACGTCCTGACTTTC. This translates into CASSPRQGNSGANVLTF. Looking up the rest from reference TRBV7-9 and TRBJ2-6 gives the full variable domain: DTGVSQNPRHKITKRGQNVTFRCDPISEHNRLYWYRQTLGQGPEFLTYFQNEAQLEKSRLLSDRFSAERPKGSFSTLEIQRTEQGDSAMYLCASSPRQGNSGANVLTFGAGSRLTVL.

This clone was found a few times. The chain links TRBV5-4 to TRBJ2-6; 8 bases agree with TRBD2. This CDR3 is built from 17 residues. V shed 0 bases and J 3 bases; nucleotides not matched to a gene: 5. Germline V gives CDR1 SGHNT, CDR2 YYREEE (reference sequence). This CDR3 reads CASSLVGRAIGANVLTF. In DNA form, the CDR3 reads TGTGCCAGCAGCTTGGTCGGGAGGGCCATTGGGGCCAACGTCCTGACTTTC.

The CDR3 reads CASSMTPYNSPLHF. The CDR3 nucleotides read TGTGCCAGCAGTATGACTCCCTATAATTCACCCCTCCACTTT. This chain links TRBV2 with TRBJ1-6; D is unresolved. This CDR3 region has 14 residues. Germline lookup yields CDR1 SNHLY and CDR2 FYNNEI. V lost 5 bases to trimming and J lost 2 bases, with 7 bases between them.

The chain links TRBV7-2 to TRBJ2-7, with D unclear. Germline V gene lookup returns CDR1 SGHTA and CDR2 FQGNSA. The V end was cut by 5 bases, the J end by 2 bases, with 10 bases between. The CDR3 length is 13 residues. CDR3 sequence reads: CASSQERAYEQYF. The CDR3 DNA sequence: TGTGCCAGCAGCCAAGAACGCGCCTACGAGCAGTACTTC.

The CDR3 protein is CASSETGGLSGANVLTF. CDR3 in DNA: TGTGCCAGCAGCGAGACAGGGGGACTCTCTGGGGCCAACGTCCTGACTTTC. V and J are TRBV9 and TRBJ2-6, with 9 bases lining up with TRBD1. The V gene's germline CDR1 is SGDLS and CDR2 YYNGEE. V dropped 3 bases and J dropped 0; count of bases not matched to a gene: 4. The CDR3 has 17 residues. Full variable domain (missing parts from reference TRBV9 and TRBJ2-6): DSGVTQTPKHLITATGQRVTLRCSPRSGDLSVYWYQQSLDQGLQFLIQYYNGEERAKGNILERFSAQQFPDLHSELNLSSLELGDSALYFCASSETGGLSGANVLTFGAGSRLTVL.

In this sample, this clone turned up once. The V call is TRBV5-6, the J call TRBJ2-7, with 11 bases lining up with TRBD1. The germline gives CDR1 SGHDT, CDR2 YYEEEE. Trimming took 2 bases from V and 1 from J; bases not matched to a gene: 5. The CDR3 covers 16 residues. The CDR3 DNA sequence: TGTGCCAGCAGCTTTGATTGGGACAGGGGGTCCTACGAGCAGTACTTC. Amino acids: CASSFDWDRGSYEQYF.

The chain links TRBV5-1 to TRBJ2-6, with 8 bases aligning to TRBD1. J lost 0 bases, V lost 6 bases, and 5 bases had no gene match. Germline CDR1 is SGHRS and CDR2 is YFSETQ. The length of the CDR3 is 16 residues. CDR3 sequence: CASNPQGGSGANVLTF. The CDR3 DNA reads TGCGCCAGCAACCCACAGGGGGGCTCTGGGGCCAACGTCCTGACTTTC.

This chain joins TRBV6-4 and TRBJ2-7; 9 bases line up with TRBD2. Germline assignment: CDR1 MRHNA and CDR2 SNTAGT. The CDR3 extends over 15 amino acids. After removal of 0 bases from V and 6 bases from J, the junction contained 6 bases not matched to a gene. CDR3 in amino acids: CASSDSLAGPSEQYF. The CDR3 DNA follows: TGTGCCAGCAGTGACTCCCTAGCGGGGCCCTCCGAGCAGTACTTC.

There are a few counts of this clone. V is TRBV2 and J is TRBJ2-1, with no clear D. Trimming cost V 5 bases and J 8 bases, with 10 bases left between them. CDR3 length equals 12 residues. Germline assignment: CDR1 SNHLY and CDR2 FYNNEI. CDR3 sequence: CASSSLDDEQFF. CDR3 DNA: TGTGCCAGCAGTTCCCTAGATGATGAGCAGTTCTTC.

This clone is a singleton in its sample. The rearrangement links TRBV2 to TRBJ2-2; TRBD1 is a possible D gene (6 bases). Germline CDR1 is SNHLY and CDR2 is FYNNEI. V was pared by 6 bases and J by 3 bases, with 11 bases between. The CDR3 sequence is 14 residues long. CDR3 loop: CASSVTGDTGELFF. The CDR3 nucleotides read TGTGCCAGCAGCGTGACAGGAGACACCGGGGAGCTGTTTTTT.

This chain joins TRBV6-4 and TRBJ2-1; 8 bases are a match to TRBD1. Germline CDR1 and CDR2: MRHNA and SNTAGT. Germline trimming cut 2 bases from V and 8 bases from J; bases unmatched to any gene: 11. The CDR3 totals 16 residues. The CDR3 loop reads CASSDEGQAVKDEQFF. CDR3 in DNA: TGTGCCAGCAGTGACGAGGGACAGGCTGTTAAGGATGAGCAGTTCTTC.

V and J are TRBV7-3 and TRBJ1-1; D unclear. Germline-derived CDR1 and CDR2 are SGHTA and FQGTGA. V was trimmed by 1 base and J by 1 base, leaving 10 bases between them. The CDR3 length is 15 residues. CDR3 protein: CASSLRGPTNTEAFF. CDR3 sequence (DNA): TGTGCCAGCAGCTTAAGAGGCCCGACGAACACTGAAGCTTTCTTT.

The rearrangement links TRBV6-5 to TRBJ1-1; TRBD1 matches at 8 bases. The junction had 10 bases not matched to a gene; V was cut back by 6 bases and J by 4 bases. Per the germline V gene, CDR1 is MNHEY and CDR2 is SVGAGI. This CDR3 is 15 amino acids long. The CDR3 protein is CASRPPDRGGTEAFF. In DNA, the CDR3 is TGTGCCAGCAGGCCACCCGACAGGGGAGGCACTGAAGCTTTCTTT.

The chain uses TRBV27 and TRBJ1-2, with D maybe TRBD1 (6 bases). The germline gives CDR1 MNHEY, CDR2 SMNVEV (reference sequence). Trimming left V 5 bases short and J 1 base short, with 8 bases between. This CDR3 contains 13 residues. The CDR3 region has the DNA TGTGCCAGCAGTATGGACAGTAACTATGGCTACACCTTC. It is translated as CASSMDSNYGYTF.

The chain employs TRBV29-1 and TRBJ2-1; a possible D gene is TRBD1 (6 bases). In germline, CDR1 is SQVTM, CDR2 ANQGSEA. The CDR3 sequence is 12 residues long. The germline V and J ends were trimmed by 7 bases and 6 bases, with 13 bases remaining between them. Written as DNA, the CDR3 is TGCAGCGCCGGACAGCCGGGCAATGAGCAGTTCTTC. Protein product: CSAGQPGNEQFF.

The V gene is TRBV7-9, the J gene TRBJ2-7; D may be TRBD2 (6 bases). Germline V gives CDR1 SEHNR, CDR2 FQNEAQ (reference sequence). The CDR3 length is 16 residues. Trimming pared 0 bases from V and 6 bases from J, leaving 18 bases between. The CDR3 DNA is TGTGCCAGCAGCTTAGCACGGGACTCTTCGACGATCGAGCAGTACTTC. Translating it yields CASSLARDSSTIEQYF.